One and the same sample provided the 8 T cell receptor beta chains below, sequenced in a study of shared clonotypes between healthy human individuals (dated by TCRdb to the early 2020s). Libraries were prepared through the immunoSEQ multiplex PCR assay. In its TCRdb copy, this immuneACCESS table keeps in-frame sequences only and misses some clones. Where compared with another copy, unresolved V genes explain less than half of these, and the others have no known cause. This sample lists about 2 million clones; about 95% were detected once. Of the sample, less than 1.5% is held by the ten largest clones. CD8 naive samples were obtained by positive selection for CCR7 among CD45RO-negative cells, yielding a CD45RA+CCR7+ population from which TemRA cells were excluded. The sequenced sample was naive CD8+ T cells sorted from blood. The label giving this sample's cell subset or site can be read as: CD45RA+CCR7+. The receptors shown here come from a man aged 18 to 35 in good health.

The chain recombines TRBV6-5 with TRBJ1-2; D uncertain. Germline assignment: CDR1 MNHEY and CDR2 SVGAGI. V was trimmed by 0 bases and J by 2 bases, leaving 10 bases between them. CDR3 size: 15 residues. Here the CDR3 DNA reads TGTGCCAGCAGTTACTCAGAGGGAATGAACTATGGCTACACCTTC. This encodes CASSYSEGMNYGYTF.

This sequence joins TRBV7-9 and TRBJ2-3; D remains ambiguous. Deletions cut 2 bases from V and 3 bases from J, with 6 bases between. Looked up from germline, CDR1 is SEHNR and CDR2 is FQNEAQ (reference sequence). This CDR3 comprises 13 residues. CDR3 DNA: TGTGCCAGCAGCTTAATCCCAACAGATACGCAGTATTTT. The encoded protein is CASSLIPTDTQYF. Based on the CDR3 plus reference TRBV7-9 and TRBJ2-3, the full variable domain is DTGVSQNPRHKITKRGQNVTFRCDPISEHNRLYWYRQTLGQGPEFLTYFQNEAQLEKSRLLSDRFSAERPKGSFSTLEIQRTEQGDSAMYLCASSLIPTDTQYFGPGTRLTVL.

About this clone: This sample also contains other DNA sequences that code for the same CDR3. V gene TRBV27 combines with J gene TRBJ1-1; maybe TRBD1 (6 bases). Trimming took off 3 bases at V and 4 bases at J, with 9 bases between the two ends. There are 13 residues in the CDR3. Germline values: CDR1 MNHEY, CDR2 SMNVEV (reference sequence). The CDR3 loop is CASSLDRGTEAFF. The CDR3 DNA is TGTGCCAGCAGTTTGGACAGAGGCACTGAAGCTTTCTTT.

V and J are TRBV5-6 and TRBJ2-7; D not certain. The CDR3 covers 17 residues. CDR1 is SGHDT, CDR2 YYEEEE, per germline. V was pared by 0 bases and J by 3 bases, with 19 bases between. CDR3 in amino acids: CASSLGITTRSIYEQYF. CDR3 coding DNA: TGTGCCAGCAGCTTGGGGATTACGACACGATCTATCTACGAGCAGTACTTC.

V usage is TRBV7-6 and J usage is TRBJ2-3, with TRBD2 identical over 9 bases. The J segment lost 4 bases and the V segment lost 1 base, leaving 12 bases of the junction unmatched. The CDR3 contains 18 residues. CDR1 and CDR2 (germline): SGHVS, FNYEAQ. DNA for the CDR3: TGTGCCAGCAGCTTAGGTTACAGCGGGAGGCTGGTCCCAGATACGCAGTATTTT. It translates to CASSLGYSGRLVPDTQYF.

This clone was recorded once. Other DNA sequences in the sample encode the same CDR3. The DNA of the CDR3 is TGTGCCAGCAGTGAGGGTGGGGGGCCCTCCTACGAGCAGTACTTC. Its protein product is CASSEGGGPSYEQYF. The rearrangement uses TRBV6-1 and TRBJ2-7; D possibly uses TRBD1 or TRBD2 (6 bases each). The length of the CDR3 is 15 residues. V lost 3 bases and J 0 bases, leaving 12 bases between the germline ends. The V gene's germline CDR1 is MNHNS and CDR2 SASEGT.

The V and J genes are TRBV27 and TRBJ2-1; TRBD2 matches 10 bases. Germline lookup yields CDR1 MNHEY and CDR2 SMNVEV (reference sequence). The CDR3 has 16 residues. The V segment lost 6 bases and the J segment 0 bases; nucleotides outside the gene matches: 5. The CDR3 spells CASRRLAGASYNEQFF. In DNA form, the CDR3 reads TGTGCCAGCAGACGACTAGCGGGTGCCTCCTACAATGAGCAGTTCTTC.

The rearrangement joins TRBV30 to TRBJ2-2, with D uncertain. CDR1 is GTSNPN, CDR2 SVGIG, per germline (reference sequence). With 2 bases removed from V and 1 base from J, the gap between germline ends came to 11 bases. The CDR3 totals 15 residues. CDR3 sequence: CAWSLGARNTGELFF. In DNA form, the CDR3 reads TGTGCCTGGAGTTTGGGCGCGAGGAACACCGGGGAGCTGTTTTTT.